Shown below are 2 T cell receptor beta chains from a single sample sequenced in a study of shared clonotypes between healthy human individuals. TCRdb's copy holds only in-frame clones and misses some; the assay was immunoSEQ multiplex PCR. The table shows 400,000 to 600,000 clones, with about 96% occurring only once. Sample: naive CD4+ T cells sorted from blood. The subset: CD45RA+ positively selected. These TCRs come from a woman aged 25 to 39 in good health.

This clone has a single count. This CDR3 is CASSLQGRLKAGETQYF. CDR3 nucleotide sequence: TGTGCCAGCAGCTTGCAGGGGCGTCTTAAGGCGGGGGAGACCCAGTACTTC. This chain connects TRBV5-4 to TRBJ2-5; tentatively, D is TRBD1 or TRBD2 (6 bases each). CDR1 and CDR2 (germline): SGHNT, YYREEE (reference sequence). The length of the CDR3 is 17 residues. V shed 1 base and J shed 5 bases, with 21 bases lying between them.

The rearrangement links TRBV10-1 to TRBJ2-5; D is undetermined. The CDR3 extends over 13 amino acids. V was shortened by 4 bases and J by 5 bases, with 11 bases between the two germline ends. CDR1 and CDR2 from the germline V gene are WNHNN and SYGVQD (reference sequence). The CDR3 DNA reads TGCGCCAGCAGTGCCCTGCCCCGGGAGACCCAGTACTTC. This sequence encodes CASSALPRETQYF.